This T cell receptor (beta chain) derives from a study of CD4 and CD8 cells across lung adenocarcinoma regions. Localized lung adenocarcinoma, a non-small cell lung cancer, affected the donors. The CDR3 totals 19 residues. V trimming: 7 bases; J trimming: 0 bases; junction bases outside the gene matches: 13. CDR1 and CDR2 (germline): KGHDR, SFDVKD. TCRdb analysed the PCR reads with MiXCR anew, one entry per CDR3 protein. Of about 11,000 distinct CDR3 sequences listed, about 59% are singletons. The J gene is TRBJ2-6, the V gene TRBV24-1; TRBD1 aligns across 8 bases. Sequencing used CD8+ T cells from the margin of a lung tumor. This receptor was obtained from a male donor with lung adenocarcinoma. The CD4 and CD8 labels of this study may be unreliable. The CDR3 DNA is TGTGCCACCAGCGTCGGTCCGGGACAGGTCCGCTCTGGGGCCAACGTCCTGACTTTC. Protein product: CATSVGPGQVRSGANVLTF.